This entry lists 32 T cell receptor beta chains sequenced from one sample in a study of cytomegalovirus exposure and HLA in healthy donors. The primer mix had 60 Vbeta and 13 Jbeta primers. Using immunoSEQ multiplex PCR, the repertoire was profiled, and TCRdb retains in-frame clones only, with some absent. This table has some 66,000 clones, over 70% appearing once. The sequencing input was PBMCs. The source is a man aged 60-69 years in good health and CMV-seropositive.

There are a few counts of this clone. Other DNA sequences in the sample encode the same CDR3. V usage is TRBV2 and J usage is TRBJ2-5; D is uncertain. Germline V gene data show CDR1 as SNHLY and CDR2 as FYNNEI. V was trimmed by 2 bases and J by 2 bases, leaving 6 bases between them. The length of the CDR3 is 13 residues. Here the CDR3 DNA reads TGTGCCAGCAGTGAATCGGTGCAAGAGACCCAGTACTTC. It specifies CASSESVQETQYF.

V and J are TRBV5-4 and TRBJ1-1; 9 positions agree with TRBD1. V dropped 2 bases and J dropped 4; count of bases not matched to a gene: 6. CDR1 is SGHNT and CDR2 is YYREEE in the germline V gene (reference sequence). The CDR3 spans 15 residues. As DNA, the CDR3 is TGTGCCAGCAGCTTTTACAGGGGGCGCGTCACTGAAGCTTTCTTT. It is translated as CASSFYRGRVTEAFF.

This chain joins TRBV25-1 and TRBJ2-3; no firm D call. Per germline, CDR1 MGHDK and CDR2 SYGVNS. The CDR3 sequence is 13 residues long. The germline V and J ends were trimmed by 1 base and 4 bases, with 6 bases remaining between them. The DNA for the CDR3 is TGTGCCAGCAGTGAATCATTTGCAGATACGCAGTATTTT. Amino acids: CASSESFADTQYF.

In this sample, this clone turned up once. This chain uses TRBV5-4 with TRBJ2-1; 14 nucleotides align to TRBD2. CDR1 and CDR2 (germline): SGHNT, YYREEE (reference sequence). The ends lost 3 bases at V and 7 bases at J; junction bases unmatched: 3. The CDR3 runs to 15 residues. CDR3: CASSYGLAGGNEQFF. CDR3 nucleotide sequence: TGTGCCAGCAGCTATGGACTAGCGGGAGGTAATGAGCAGTTCTTC. Complete variable domain (other parts from reference TRBV5-4 and TRBJ2-1): ETGVTQSPTHLIKTRGQQVTLRCSSQSGHNTVSWYQQALGQGPQFIFQYYREEENGRGNFPPRFSGLQFPNYSSELNVNALELDDSALYLCASSYGLAGGNEQFFGPGTRLTVL.

By share, this clone counts as large (0.1 to 1%). The chain is built from TRBV5-1 and TRBJ2-5, with TRBD2 as a possible D gene (6 bases). V lost 1 base, J lost 2 bases, and 15 bases lay in between. CDR1 and CDR2 from the germline V gene are SGHRS and YFSETQ. This CDR3 contains 16 residues. CDR3 region: CASSLQGTLEQETQYF. The CDR3 coding sequence is TGCGCCAGCAGCTTGCAAGGGACTCTAGAACAAGAGACCCAGTACTTC.

For this clone: Other DNA sequences within the sample encode an identical CDR3. The J gene is TRBJ1-3, the V gene TRBV2; unclear D gene. The CDR3 loop spans 14 amino acids. Trimming pared 3 bases from V and 2 bases from J, leaving 8 bases between. Germline lookup yields CDR1 SNHLY and CDR2 FYNNEI. CDR3 sequence reads: CASSDRRAGNTIYF. The CDR3 DNA sequence: TGTGCCAGCAGTGATAGGAGGGCTGGAAACACCATATATTTT.

The chain is built from TRBV2 and TRBJ2-7, with TRBD2 matching over 7 bases. Germline V gene sequence: CDR1 SNHLY, CDR2 FYNNEI. This CDR3 contains 16 residues. With 0 bases clipped from V and 4 bases from J, the junction kept 9 bases outside the gene matches. CDR3 in amino acids: CASSEAGRGLGYEQYF. The CDR3 DNA reads as TGTGCCAGCAGTGAAGCGGGGAGGGGCCTGGGTTACGAGCAGTACTTC.

This chain connects TRBV5-1 to TRBJ2-3; tentative D call: TRBD1 (6 bases). CDR1 SGHRS and CDR2 YFSETQ come from the germline V gene. CDR3 length: 16 residues. V lost 3 bases and J lost 6, with 20 bases in between. The CDR3 nucleotides read TGCGCCAGCAGCTCGCCTATAAACACAGGGTCCGATACGCAGTATTTT. As protein: CASSSPINTGSDTQYF.

The chain combines TRBV6-1 with TRBJ1-5, with D perhaps matching TRBD1 (5 bases). The CDR3 sequence is 13 residues long. V gave up 6 bases and J gave up 7 bases, with 13 bases separating them. The V gene's germline CDR1 is MNHNS and CDR2 SASEGT. This CDR3 reads CASRGRGRQPQHF. CDR3 bases: TGTGCCAGCAGGGGGCGGGGTAGACAGCCCCAGCATTTT.

V gene TRBV5-4 combines with J gene TRBJ1-1, with D maybe TRBD1 (5 bases). V was clipped by 4 bases and J by 4 bases, with 17 bases between them. The length of the CDR3 is 15 residues. CDR1 SGHNT and CDR2 YYREEE come from the germline V gene (reference sequence). Written as DNA, the CDR3 is TGTGCCAGCAGCCCGGGGGAGGGTCAGGCCACTGAAGCTTTCTTT. This codes for CASSPGEGQATEAFF.

This rearrangement joins TRBV11-3 to TRBJ2-7, with TRBD1 identical over 12 bases. Unmatched junction bases numbered 10, after V lost 5 bases and J lost 5 bases. Germline values: CDR1 SGHNT, CDR2 YENEEA. The CDR3 sequence is 16 residues long. As DNA, the CDR3 is TGTGCCAGCAGCCCCAACGGGGGGACAGGGGGCGACGAGCAGTACTTC. Amino acid sequence: CASSPNGGTGGDEQYF.

The J gene is TRBJ2-7, the V gene TRBV11-2, with TRBD1 identical over 7 bases. Germline assignment: CDR1 SGHAT and CDR2 FQNNGV. V was pared by 0 bases and J by 3 bases, with 5 bases of the junction left unmatched. This CDR3 has 15 amino acids. The CDR3 coding sequence is TGTGCCAGCAGCTTAGATCCGGGACAGTTCTACGAGCAGTACTTC. Translating it yields CASSLDPGQFYEQYF.

A few counts support this clone. The chain employs TRBV13 and TRBJ2-7; D is perhaps TRBD2 (6 bases). The V gene's germline CDR1 is PRHDT and CDR2 FYEKMQ (reference sequence). V was shortened by 5 bases and J by 7 bases, with 21 bases between the two germline ends. The CDR3 has 15 residues. CDR3 bases: TGTGCCAGCAGCCCCGCGGCCCGGAGGGATCGGGAGCAGTACTTC. It is translated as CASSPAARRDREQYF.

The CDR3 sequence: CASSLVTEFMDEQYF. CDR3 sequence (DNA): TGTGCCAGCAGCTTGGTGACAGAGTTTATGGACGAGCAGTACTTC. The chain links TRBV7-9 to TRBJ2-7; possibly TRBD1 for D (5 bases). V was trimmed by 3 bases and J by 5 bases, leaving 17 bases between them. In germline, CDR1 is SEHNR, CDR2 FQNEAQ (reference sequence). The CDR3 sequence is 15 residues long.

Points on this clone: This sample includes further DNA sequences coding for the same CDR3. The CDR3: CASSEGTVQDTQYF. CDR3 bases: TGTGCCAGCAGCGAAGGGACAGTCCAAGATACGCAGTATTTT. The V call is TRBV13, the J call TRBJ2-3, with 7 bases identical to TRBD1. CDR1 and CDR2 from the germline V gene are PRHDT and FYEKMQ (reference sequence). V lost 5 bases, J lost 5 bases, and 7 bases stayed unmatched. CDR3 size: 14 residues.

The chain recombines TRBV9 with TRBJ2-7; D gene ambiguous. The CDR3 is 11 residues long. CDR1 is SGDLS, CDR2 YYNGEE, per germline. Trimming stripped 3 bases from V and 4 bases from J, with 5 bases between. CDR3 region: CASSGEYEQYF. The CDR3 DNA is TGTGCCAGCAGCGGCGAATACGAGCAGTACTTC.

The chain joins TRBV9 to TRBJ2-1, with 7 bases that match TRBD1. Per the germline V gene, CDR1 is SGDLS and CDR2 is YYNGEE. This CDR3 has 12 amino acids. Trimming cost V 4 bases and J 10 bases; bases outside gene matches: 5. In DNA form, the CDR3 reads TGTGCCAGCAGCCCAACAGGGGTGGAGCAGTTCTTC. This translates into CASSPTGVEQFF.

This chain connects TRBV5-1 to TRBJ2-3; no reliable D call. The V gene lost 3 bases and the J gene lost 1 base, with 9 bases spanning the gap. Germline V gene sequence: CDR1 SGHRS, CDR2 YFSETQ. CDR3 length equals 14 residues. The DNA of the CDR3 is TGCGCCAGCAGCTATTACAGTCGCACAGATACGCAGTATTTT. Translated: CASSYYSRTDTQYF.

This chain links TRBV11-2 with TRBJ2-3; TRBD2 matches 9 bases. The CDR3 extends over 13 amino acids. Per germline, CDR1 SGHAT and CDR2 FQNNGV. With V trimmed by 0 bases and J by 14 bases, 6 bases remained unmatched. The CDR3 DNA follows: TGTGCCAGCAGCTTAGAGTCCGCGGGGGGGCGGTATTTT. It yields the protein CASSLESAGGRYF.

The chain recombines TRBV7-9 with TRBJ2-7; D perhaps matches TRBD1 (6 bases). This CDR3 comprises 15 residues. CDR1 and CDR2 from the germline V gene are SEHNR and FQNEAQ (reference sequence). V lost 0 bases and J 2 bases, leaving 11 bases between the germline ends. The CDR3 protein is CASSLADRRPYEQYF. The CDR3 DNA reads as TGTGCCAGCAGCTTAGCAGACAGGAGACCCTACGAGCAGTACTTC.

There are a few counts of this clone. V and J are TRBV5-6 and TRBJ1-2; D is undetermined. Germline V gives CDR1 SGHDT, CDR2 YYEEEE. The V end lost 0 bases, the J end lost 2 bases, and 14 bases lay between the germline ends. The length of the CDR3 is 16 residues. The CDR3 DNA reads as TGTGCCAGCAGCTTGGCCGGGGATTTTGGCAACTATGGCTACACCTTC. It is translated as CASSLAGDFGNYGYTF.

This clone has just a few counts. The chain has TRBV7-8 and TRBJ2-7, with TRBD2 matching 7 bases. The CDR3 is made up of 16 amino acids. Trimming at V came to 2 bases and at J to 0 bases, leaving 7 bases not matched to a gene. CDR1 is SGHVS and CDR2 is FQNEAQ in the germline V gene. CDR3 bases: TGTGCCAGCAGCTTAATCGGGGGGTTGGGCTCCTACGAGCAGTACTTC. Its protein product is CASSLIGGLGSYEQYF.

This chain uses TRBV18 with TRBJ2-2; D may be TRBD1 (5 bases). Germline V gene sequence: CDR1 KGHSH, CDR2 LQKENI. V dropped 2 bases and J dropped 13 bases, with 17 bases sitting between them. The CDR3 has 14 amino acids. CDR3 loop: CASSPADWRTGLFF. CDR3 nucleotide sequence: TGTGCCAGCTCACCAGCCGACTGGCGTACAGGGCTGTTTTTT. Filled out from reference TRBV18 and TRBJ2-2, the complete variable domain reads NAGVMQNPRHLVRRRGQEARLRCSPMKGHSHVYWYRQLPEEGLKFMVYLQKENIIDESGMPKERFSAEFPKEGPSILRIQQVVRGDSAAYFCASSPADWRTGLFFGEGSRLTVL.

The rearrangement uses TRBV27 and TRBJ2-1; D might be TRBD2 (5 bases). Germline V CDR1 and CDR2: MNHEY, SMNVEV (reference sequence). The germline V and J ends were trimmed by 4 bases and 9 bases, with 22 bases remaining between them. The CDR3 has 16 residues. The DNA of the CDR3 is TGTGCCAGCAGTTCCCTTGGAAGTCTAGCCAGCGCTGAGCAGTTCTTC. Its translation: CASSSLGSLASAEQFF.

Of note for this clone: This same CDR3 is encoded by further DNA sequences in the sample. This rearrangement joins TRBV2 to TRBJ2-7; 7 bases map to TRBD1. The CDR3 loop spans 14 amino acids. CDR1 is SNHLY, CDR2 FYNNEI, per germline. J lost 2 bases, V lost 2 bases, and 3 bases had no gene match. The CDR3 DNA is TGTGCCAGCAGTGAACAGGGGGAAACCTACGAGCAGTACTTC. It encodes CASSEQGETYEQYF. Variable domain in full (rest from reference TRBV2 and TRBJ2-7): EPEVTQTPSHQVTQMGQEVILRCVPISNHLYFYWYRQILGQKVEFLVSFYNNEISEKSEIFDDQFSVERPDGSNFTLKIRSTKLEDSAMYFCASSEQGETYEQYFGPGTRLTVT.

Only a few counts were recorded for this clone. DNA of the CDR3: TGTGCCAGTAGAGAGGGCGGGGCCCGAACGGCAGATACGCAGTATTTT. It encodes CASREGGARTADTQYF. The chain employs TRBV19 and TRBJ2-3; D is possibly TRBD2 (6 bases). V shed 6 bases and J shed 4 bases, with 20 bases lying between them. This CDR3 is 16 amino acids long. Looked up from germline, CDR1 is LNHDA and CDR2 is SQIVND (reference sequence).

This clone came up a few times. The chain carries TRBV19 and TRBJ2-7; a weak D match, TRBD1 (6 bases). V was trimmed by 5 bases and J by 6 bases, leaving 14 bases between them. The CDR3 runs to 13 residues. Germline CDR1 and CDR2: LNHDA and SQIVND (reference sequence). The CDR3 loop is CASSVTGITEQYF. In DNA, the CDR3 is TGTGCCAGTAGTGTGACAGGTATCACCGAGCAGTACTTC.

DNA of the CDR3: TGTGCCAGCAGCTTTGGTGGGGGAGGGGATGGGAGGGAGCAGTACTTC. This encodes CASSFGGGGDGREQYF. The J gene is TRBJ2-7, the V gene TRBV7-2, with TRBD2 matching 7 bases. This CDR3 has 16 residues. Germline loops: CDR1 SGHTA, CDR2 FQGNSA. V was pared by 3 bases and J by 7 bases, with 15 bases of the junction left unmatched.

This rearrangement joins TRBV7-6 to TRBJ2-3; D unresolved. Germline values: CDR1 SGHVS, CDR2 FNYEAQ. The CDR3 sequence is 16 residues long. V lost 5 bases to trimming and J lost 2 bases, with 17 bases between them. The DNA of the CDR3 is TGTGCCAGCAGCGCAGCAGGCTTTTCTTACACAGATACGCAGTATTTT. Its protein product is CASSAAGFSYTDTQYF.

This clone appeared a few times. The chain joins TRBV7-9 to TRBJ1-6, with TRBD1 matching over 9 bases. The CDR3 extends over 14 amino acids. The germline gives CDR1 SEHNR, CDR2 FQNEAQ (reference sequence). Germline trimming cut 2 bases from V and 9 bases from J; bases unmatched to any gene: 2. The CDR3 region has the DNA TGTGCCAGCAGCTTATTACAGGGGGCTTCACCCCTCCACTTT. It translates to CASSLLQGASPLHF. Full variable domain (outside the CDR3, taken from reference TRBV7-9 and TRBJ1-6): DTGVSQNPRHKITKRGQNVTFRCDPISEHNRLYWYRQTLGQGPEFLTYFQNEAQLEKSRLLSDRFSAERPKGSFSTLEIQRTEQGDSAMYLCASSLLQGASPLHFGNGTRLTVT.

This rearrangement joins TRBV10-3 to TRBJ2-5; TRBD2 aligns across 8 bases. This CDR3 has 14 amino acids. The V gene end was trimmed by 0 bases and the J gene end by 4 bases; junction bases not matched to a gene: 1. Germline V gives CDR1 ENHRY, CDR2 SYGVKD. CDR3 coding DNA: TGTGCCATCAGTGAGTCAAGCGGGGGAGAGACCCAGTACTTC. Its translation: CAISESSGGETQYF.

This clone has a handful of counts. V gene TRBV25-1 combines with J gene TRBJ2-7, with TRBD2 as a possible D gene (5 bases). Trimming took off 6 bases at V and 6 bases at J, with 6 bases between the two ends. The germline gives CDR1 MGHDK, CDR2 SYGVNS. This CDR3 contains 10 residues. The CDR3 sequence: CASREGEQYF. In DNA form, the CDR3 reads TGTGCCAGCAGAGAGGGCGAGCAGTACTTC.